This T cell receptor beta chain was documented in a study of graft-versus-host responses after intestinal transplantation. General study results and limits: Recipient-marrow GvH clones were detected, some having first appeared in ileum or blood.

The CDR3 consists of 15 residues. J gave up 6 bases and V 2 bases, and 9 bases lay outside the gene matches. Germline CDR1 MNHNY, CDR2 SVGAGI (reference sequence). This table comes from immunoSEQ multiplex PCR, and its TCRdb copy is limited to in-frame clones, with some not included. This table holds 90,000 to 150,000 clones, about 93% found once. On this clone: Its antigen remains unidentified.

Sequences were derived from unstimulated CD4+ T cells sorted from spleen or lymph node cells, sampled before intestinal transplant. This receptor was obtained from a human donor who received an intestinal transplant. The rearrangement joins TRBV6-6 to TRBJ2-5; 7 bases line up with TRBD2. The CDR3 DNA reads as TGTGCCAGCAGTTACACGGGGGAGGGTAGAAAGACCCAGTACTTC. Its protein product is CASSYTGEGRKTQYF.